These 31 T cell receptor beta chains were all obtained from the same sample, sequenced in a study of T cell responses to AZD1222 COVID-19 vaccine. Using immunoSEQ multiplex PCR, the repertoire was profiled, and TCRdb retains in-frame clones only, with some absent. This sample yields around 160,000 clones, of which approximately 90% are seen a single time; 3% to 4% belongs to the top ten. The starting material was peripheral blood, obtained 28 days after the second AZD1222 dose. The receptors were gathered from an adult who received the AZD1222 COVID-19 vaccine.

This chain joins TRBV18 and TRBJ2-2; 9 nucleotides agree with TRBD2. Per germline, CDR1 KGHSH and CDR2 LQKENI. CDR3 length equals 17 residues. V shed 5 bases and J 6 bases; nucleotides not matched to a gene: 13. The CDR3 nucleotides are TGTGCCAGCTCAGAATTCCAGCGGGGGGCCACCGCCGGGGAGCTGTTTTTT. As protein: CASSEFQRGATAGELFF. Filled out from reference TRBV18 and TRBJ2-2, the complete variable domain reads NAGVMQNPRHLVRRRGQEARLRCSPMKGHSHVYWYRQLPEEGLKFMVYLQKENIIDESGMPKERFSAEFPKEGPSILRIQQVVRGDSAAYFCASSEFQRGATAGELFFGEGSRLTVL.

The gene calls are TRBV9 and TRBJ1-5; no clear D. Germline V CDR1 and CDR2: SGDLS, YYNGEE. V was shortened by 3 bases and J by 4 bases, with 11 bases between the two germline ends. The length of the CDR3 is 14 residues. The CDR3 nucleotides read TGTGCCAGCAGCGCCTTGGGAGGAAATCAGCCCCAGCATTTT. Protein product: CASSALGGNQPQHF.

The J gene is TRBJ1-1, the V gene TRBV6-2 or TRBV6-3, with a weak D call TRBD1 (5 bases). The V and J ends lost 2 bases and 3 bases respectively, with 13 bases between them. Germline CDR1 and CDR2: MNHEY and SVGEGT. The CDR3 is 15 amino acids. CDR3 region: CASSYATAGDTEAFF. The CDR3, as DNA: TGTGCCAGCAGTTACGCGACAGCGGGAGACACTGAAGCTTTCTTT.

This chain joins TRBV5-4 and TRBJ2-1, with 8 bases fitting TRBD1. V lost 0 bases to trimming and J lost 6 bases; unmatched junction nucleotides: 5. CDR1 SGHNT and CDR2 YYREEE come from the germline V gene (reference sequence). The CDR3 has 15 amino acids. The DNA for the CDR3 is TGTGCCAGCAGCTTGGGGACAGGGTACTCCAATGAGCAGTTCTTC. This encodes CASSLGTGYSNEQFF.

The chain links TRBV20-1 to TRBJ2-5, with TRBD2 matching over 8 bases. Germline trimming cut 8 bases from V and 5 bases from J; bases unmatched to any gene: 4. Germline-derived CDR1 and CDR2 are DFQATT and SNEGSKA (reference sequence). This CDR3 has 11 amino acids. CDR3 loop: CSRTSRETQYF. Written as DNA, the CDR3 is TGCAGTAGGACTAGCCGGGAGACCCAGTACTTC.

The rearrangement joins TRBV3-1 (or the pseudogene TRBV3-2) to TRBJ2-7; D perhaps matches TRBD2 (6 bases). Trimming left V 4 bases short and J 4 bases short, with 23 bases between. Germline V gene data show CDR1 as LGHDT and CDR2 as YNNKEL (reference sequence). The CDR3 has 17 residues. The CDR3 reads CASSPLWGGGNSYEQYF. CDR3 DNA sequence: TGTGCCAGCAGCCCTCTCTGGGGAGGAGGAAATAGTTACGAGCAGTACTTC.

The rearrangement links TRBV2 to TRBJ2-2; D is possibly TRBD1 or TRBD2 (5 bases each). V dropped 9 bases and J dropped 5 bases, with 16 bases sitting between them. The CDR3 has 14 residues. Germline V gene lookup returns CDR1 SNHLY and CDR2 FYNNEI. Written as DNA, the CDR3 is TGTGCCAGTTTCTCAGGGTGGGGGACCGGGGAGCTGTTTTTT. Protein product: CASFSGWGTGELFF.

This chain links TRBV6-2 or TRBV6-3 with TRBJ2-4; maybe TRBD2 (6 bases). CDR1 and CDR2 (germline): MNHEY, SVGEGT. Trimming stripped 6 bases from V and 0 bases from J, with 18 bases between. This CDR3 spans 17 amino acids. The CDR3 spells CASSPSGVILAKNIQYF. The CDR3 DNA is TGTGCCAGCAGCCCCTCGGGGGTCATCCTAGCCAAAAACATTCAGTACTTC.

The genes are TRBV9 and TRBJ2-7; D unresolved. Germline lookup yields CDR1 SGDLS and CDR2 YYNGEE. The V and J ends lost 0 bases and 0 bases respectively, with 7 bases between them. The CDR3 loop spans 14 amino acids. CDR3 loop: CASSVDLGSYEQYF. CDR3 DNA: TGTGCCAGCAGCGTAGATCTTGGCTCCTACGAGCAGTACTTC.

This clone was recorded only once. The chain is built from TRBV25-1 and TRBJ1-2, with 7 bases aligning to TRBD1. V dropped 6 bases and J dropped 0; count of bases not matched to a gene: 10. The CDR3 has 16 residues. CDR1 MGHDK and CDR2 SYGVNS come from the germline V gene. The CDR3 is CASRGTAHIPNYGYTF. In DNA, the CDR3 is TGTGCCAGCAGGGGGACAGCGCATATACCTAACTATGGCTACACCTTC.

The V gene is TRBV7-3, the J gene TRBJ2-2, with a possible D match to TRBD1 (5 bases). CDR3 length: 14 residues. V shed 1 base and J shed 8 bases, with 11 bases lying between them. Looked up from germline, CDR1 is SGHTA and CDR2 is FQGTGA. CDR3 DNA sequence: TGTGCCAGCAGCTTAAAGGGGATAGGTGGGGAGCTGTTTTTT. Translation: CASSLKGIGGELFF.

This sequence joins TRBV6-4 and TRBJ2-7; 7 nucleotides agree with TRBD1. The germline V gene has CDR1 MRHNA and CDR2 SNTAGT. With V trimmed by 5 bases and J by 3 bases, 4 bases remained unmatched. The CDR3 length is 13 residues. Here the CDR3 reads CASSYAGGYEQYF. The DNA for the CDR3 is TGTGCCAGCAGTTACGCAGGGGGCTACGAGCAGTACTTC.

This clone was observed a few times. This rearrangement joins TRBV7-9 to TRBJ1-2, with a possible D match to TRBD1 (5 bases). The CDR3 length is 13 residues. V was shortened by 1 base and J by 4 bases, with 7 bases between the two germline ends. In germline, CDR1 is SEHNR, CDR2 FQNEAQ (reference sequence). The CDR3 DNA reads TGTGCCAGCAGCTTAGAGACAGCCTATGGCTACACCTTC. Amino acids: CASSLETAYGYTF.

The chain couples TRBV4-2 to TRBJ1-5, with TRBD1 as a possible D gene (5 bases). Trimming took 0 bases from V and 3 from J, leaving 15 bases between them. This CDR3 spans 17 amino acids. Per the germline V gene, CDR1 is LGHNA and CDR2 is YNFKEQ. This chain's CDR3 is CASSQDPRADYNQPQHF. CDR3 bases: TGTGCCAGCAGCCAAGATCCCAGGGCTGATTACAATCAGCCCCAGCATTTT.

This chain links TRBV3-1 (or the pseudogene TRBV3-2) with TRBJ1-1; D may be TRBD1 (6 bases). The CDR3 has 15 residues. The germline gives CDR1 LGHDT, CDR2 YNNKEL (reference sequence). V lost 4 bases and J 4 bases, leaving 16 bases between the germline ends. The CDR3 bases are TGTGCCAGCAGCCCTCAACAGGGTGTCGGCACTGAAGCTTTCTTT. Translated: CASSPQQGVGTEAFF.

J is TRBJ2-1 and V is TRBV7-2, with a tentative D call TRBD1 (6 bases). This CDR3 is 15 amino acids long. Germline V gene lookup returns CDR1 SGHTA and CDR2 FQGNSA. Trimming stripped 5 bases from V and 0 bases from J, with 11 bases between. DNA for the CDR3: TGTGCCAGCAGCAAAACAGGGAGCTCCTACAATGAGCAGTTCTTC. This encodes CASSKTGSSYNEQFF.

This clone occurred once. The gene calls are TRBV6-1 and TRBJ1-1, with D maybe TRBD1 (5 bases). CDR1 and CDR2 from the germline V gene are MNHNS and SASEGT. The ends were cut back, 1 base at V and 4 bases at J, with 13 bases in the middle. The CDR3 sequence is 15 residues long. The CDR3: CASSEVSRVGTEAFF. The CDR3 DNA reads TGTGCCAGCAGTGAAGTTAGCAGGGTCGGCACTGAAGCTTTCTTT.

The CDR3 loop reads CASRNPGREKGTDTQYF. The CDR3 nucleotides read TGCGCCAGCAGGAACCCAGGGCGGGAGAAGGGCACAGATACGCAGTATTTT. The gene calls are TRBV4-1 and TRBJ2-3; 7 nucleotides agree with TRBD2. J was trimmed by 1 base and V by 6 bases; bases with no gene match: 13. This CDR3 spans 17 amino acids. The germline V gene encodes CDR1 MGHRA and CDR2 YSYEKL.

V is TRBV30 and J is TRBJ2-1, with TRBD1 matching over 8 bases. This CDR3 region has 12 residues. The germline V gene has CDR1 GTSNPN and CDR2 SVGIG (reference sequence). The J segment lost 5 bases and the V segment lost 4 bases, leaving 1 base of the junction unmatched. The CDR3 nucleotides are TGTGCCTGGAACAGGGGGAACAATGAGCAGTTCTTC. Translation: CAWNRGNNEQFF.

The sample holds one count of this clone. The same CDR3 can be traced to other DNA sequences in this sample. J is TRBJ1-5 and V is TRBV3-1 (or the pseudogene TRBV3-2); D call uncertain. V was shortened by 0 bases and J by 7 bases, with 10 bases between the two germline ends. There are 14 residues in the CDR3. Per the germline V gene, CDR1 is LGHDT and CDR2 is YNNKEL (reference sequence). The CDR3 protein is CASSQDLSGQPQHF. In DNA, the CDR3 is TGTGCCAGCAGCCAAGATCTGTCGGGGCAGCCCCAGCATTTT.

The gene calls are TRBV5-1 and TRBJ1-1; D gene ambiguous. This CDR3 comprises 13 residues. Germline CDR1 is SGHRS and CDR2 is YFSETQ. Trimming left V 5 bases short and J 0 bases short, with 8 bases between. The CDR3 loop is CASRVELNTEAFF. CDR3 in DNA: TGCGCCAGCAGGGTGGAACTGAACACTGAAGCTTTCTTT.

This clone was observed a handful of times. The genes are TRBV20-1 and TRBJ2-3; no clear D. Germline assignment: CDR1 DFQATT and CDR2 SNEGSKA (reference sequence). Trimming took off 3 bases at V and 4 bases at J, with 14 bases between the two ends. This CDR3 spans 14 amino acids. CDR3 amino acids: CSASFGPWADTQYF. CDR3 DNA sequence: TGCAGTGCTAGTTTCGGGCCCTGGGCAGATACGCAGTATTTT.

The chain joins TRBV5-1 to TRBJ2-3; TRBD2 matches at 14 bases. V gave up 4 bases and J gave up 0 bases; unmatched junction bases: 1. CDR1 SGHRS and CDR2 YFSETQ come from the germline V gene. The CDR3 loop spans 16 amino acids. The CDR3 sequence is CASSRTSGGSTDTQYF. CDR3 DNA: TGCGCCAGCAGCCGGACTAGCGGGGGGAGCACAGATACGCAGTATTTT. The full variable domain, in which reference TRBV5-1 and TRBJ2-3 provide the parts outside the CDR3, is KAGVTQTPRYLIKTRGQQVTLSCSPISGHRSVSWYQQTPGQGLQFLFEYFSETQRNKGNFPGRFSGRQFSNSRSEMNVSTLELGDSALYLCASSRTSGGSTDTQYFGPGTRLTVL.

On this clone itself: The same CDR3 arises from other DNA sequences in this sample as well. The rearrangement uses TRBV19 and TRBJ2-1; 12 bases are a match to TRBD2. This CDR3 is 15 amino acids long. Germline CDR1 and CDR2: LNHDA and SQIVND (reference sequence). V gave up 1 base and J gave up 5 bases; unmatched junction bases: 0. The DNA for the CDR3 is TGTGCCAGTAGTATAGGACTAGCGGGAGACAATGAGCAGTTCTTC. It encodes CASSIGLAGDNEQFF. Full variable domain (remainder filled in from reference TRBV19 and TRBJ2-1): DGGITQSPKYLFRKEGQNVTLSCEQNLNHDAMYWYRQDPGQGLRLIYYSQIVNDFQKGDIAEGYSVSREKKESFPLTVTSAQKNPTAFYLCASSIGLAGDNEQFFGPGTRLTVL.

The rearrangement joins TRBV21-1 to TRBJ1-1. TRBV21-1 is deemed a pseudogene. The CDR3 is made up of 17 amino acids. The CDR3 reads CASSGARQTKKNTEAFF. The CDR3 bases are TGTGCCAGCAGCGGGGCCAGGCAGACTAAAAAGAACACTGAAGCTTTCTTT.

The V gene is TRBV4-1, the J gene TRBJ2-7; D is unresolved. The CDR3 spans 15 residues. V was trimmed by 3 bases and J by 6 bases, leaving 18 bases between them. CDR1 MGHRA and CDR2 YSYEKL come from the germline V gene. The CDR3: CASSQTISIGLEQYF. CDR3 nucleotide sequence: TGCGCCAGCAGCCAGACCATCTCAATTGGTCTCGAGCAGTACTTC.

The chain employs TRBV3-1 (or the pseudogene TRBV3-2) and TRBJ1-1; the D gene is possibly TRBD1 (5 bases). Looked up from germline, CDR1 is LGHDT and CDR2 is YNNKEL (reference sequence). V lost 2 bases and J lost 4, with 20 bases in between. The length of the CDR3 is 17 residues. CDR3 residues: CASSQKGAGPAPTEAFF. In DNA form, the CDR3 reads TGTGCCAGCAGCCAAAAGGGAGCGGGGCCTGCCCCCACTGAAGCTTTCTTT.

The rearrangement uses TRBV9 and TRBJ2-7, with a weak D call TRBD1 (6 bases). In germline, CDR1 is SGDLS, CDR2 YYNGEE. The V end lost 0 bases, the J end lost 0 bases, and 10 bases lay between the germline ends. CDR3 size: 15 residues. The CDR3 protein is CASSVGGTHSYEQYF. CDR3 DNA: TGTGCCAGCAGCGTAGGGGGGACACACTCCTACGAGCAGTACTTC.

This rearrangement joins TRBV24-1 to TRBJ2-3; no firm D call. With 5 bases removed from V and 2 bases from J, the gap between germline ends came to 7 bases. The CDR3 consists of 13 residues. Germline V gene lookup returns CDR1 KGHDR and CDR2 SFDVKD. CDR3 nucleotide sequence: TGTGCCACCAGTGGCGTGAACACAGATACGCAGTATTTT. Its translation is CATSGVNTDTQYF.

J is TRBJ1-1 and V is TRBV19; D is possibly TRBD1 (5 bases). Germline V lookup: CDR1 LNHDA, CDR2 SQIVND (reference sequence). CDR3 length equals 14 residues. V lost 6 bases and J 1 base, leaving 12 bases between the germline ends. This CDR3 reads CASRGDGRNTEAFF. Written as DNA, the CDR3 is TGTGCCAGTAGGGGGGACGGACGGAACACTGAAGCTTTCTTT. Using reference TRBV19 and TRBJ1-1 for the parts outside the CDR3, the full variable domain is DGGITQSPKYLFRKEGQNVTLSCEQNLNHDAMYWYRQDPGQGLRLIYYSQIVNDFQKGDIAEGYSVSREKKESFPLTVTSAQKNPTAFYLCASRGDGRNTEAFFGQGTRLTVV.

The gene calls are TRBV10-3 and TRBJ2-1; 9 nucleotides align to TRBD2. The V and J ends lost 1 base and 5 bases, in that order; junction bases with no gene match: 9. Per the germline V gene, CDR1 is ENHRY and CDR2 is SYGVKD. This CDR3 region has 17 residues. CDR3 in DNA: TGTGCCATCAGTGAGTTAGGAGCGGGGGGCCACCACAATGAGCAGTTCTTC. This translates into CAISELGAGGHHNEQFF.